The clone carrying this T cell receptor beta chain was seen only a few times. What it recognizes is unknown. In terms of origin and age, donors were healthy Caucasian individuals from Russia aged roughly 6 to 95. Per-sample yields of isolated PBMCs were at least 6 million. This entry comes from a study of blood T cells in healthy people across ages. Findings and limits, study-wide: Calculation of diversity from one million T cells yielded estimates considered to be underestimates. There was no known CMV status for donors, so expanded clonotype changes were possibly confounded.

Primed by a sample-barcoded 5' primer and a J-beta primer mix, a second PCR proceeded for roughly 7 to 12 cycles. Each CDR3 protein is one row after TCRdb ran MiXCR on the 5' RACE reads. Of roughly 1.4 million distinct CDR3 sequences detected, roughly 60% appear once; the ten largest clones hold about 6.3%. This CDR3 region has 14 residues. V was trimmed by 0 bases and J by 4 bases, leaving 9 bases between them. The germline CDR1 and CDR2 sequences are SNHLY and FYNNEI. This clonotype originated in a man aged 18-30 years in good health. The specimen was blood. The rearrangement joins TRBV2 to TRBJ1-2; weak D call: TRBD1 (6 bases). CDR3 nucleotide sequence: TGTGCCAGCAGTGAAGCATCCAGGGGCTATGGCTACACCTTC. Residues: CASSEASRGYGYTF.